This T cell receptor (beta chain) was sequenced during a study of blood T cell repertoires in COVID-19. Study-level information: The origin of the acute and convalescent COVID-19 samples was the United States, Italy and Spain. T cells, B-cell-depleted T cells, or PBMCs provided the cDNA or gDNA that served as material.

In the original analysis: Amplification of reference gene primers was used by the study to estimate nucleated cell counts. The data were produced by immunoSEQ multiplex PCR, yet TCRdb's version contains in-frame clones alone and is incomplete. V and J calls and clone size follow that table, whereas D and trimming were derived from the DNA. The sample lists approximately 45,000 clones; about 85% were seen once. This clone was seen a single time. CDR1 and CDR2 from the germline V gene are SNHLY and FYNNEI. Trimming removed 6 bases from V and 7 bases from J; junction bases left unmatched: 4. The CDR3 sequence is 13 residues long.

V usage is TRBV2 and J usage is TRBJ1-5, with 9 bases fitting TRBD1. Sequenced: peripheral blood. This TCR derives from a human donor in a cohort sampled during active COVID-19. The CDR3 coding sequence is TGTGCCAGCAGCGTACAGGGGGCCCAGCCCCAGCATTTT. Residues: CASSVQGAQPQHF.